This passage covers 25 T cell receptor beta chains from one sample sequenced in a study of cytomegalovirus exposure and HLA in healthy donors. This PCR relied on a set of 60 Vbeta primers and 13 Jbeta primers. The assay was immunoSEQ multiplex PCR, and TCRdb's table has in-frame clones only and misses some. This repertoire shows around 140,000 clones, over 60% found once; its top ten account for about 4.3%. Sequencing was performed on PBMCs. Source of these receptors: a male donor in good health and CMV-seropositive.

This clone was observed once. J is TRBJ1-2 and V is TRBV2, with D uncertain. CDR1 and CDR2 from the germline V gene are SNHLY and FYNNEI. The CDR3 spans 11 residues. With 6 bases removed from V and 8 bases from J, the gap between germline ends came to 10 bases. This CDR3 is CASRQAWGYTF. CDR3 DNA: TGTGCCAGCAGGCAGGCGTGGGGCTACACCTTC.

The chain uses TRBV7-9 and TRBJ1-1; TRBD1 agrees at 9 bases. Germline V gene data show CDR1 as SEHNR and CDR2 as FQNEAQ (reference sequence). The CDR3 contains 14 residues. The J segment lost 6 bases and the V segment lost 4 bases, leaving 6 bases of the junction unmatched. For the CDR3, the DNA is TGTGCCAGCAGCTACCCACAGGGGGCCTCTGAAGCTTTCTTT. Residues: CASSYPQGASEAFF.

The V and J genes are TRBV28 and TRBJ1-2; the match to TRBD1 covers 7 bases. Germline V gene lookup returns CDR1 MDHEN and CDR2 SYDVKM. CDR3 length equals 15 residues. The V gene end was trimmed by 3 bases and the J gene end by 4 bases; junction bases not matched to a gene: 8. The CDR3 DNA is TGTGCCAGCAGTTTTGCCCGGGACAGATTCTATGGCTACACCTTC. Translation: CASSFARDRFYGYTF.

The CDR3 spells CASSPDRGFYEQYF. The CDR3 DNA follows: TGCGCCAGCAGCCCTGACAGGGGTTTCTACGAGCAGTACTTC. The chain carries TRBV5-1 and TRBJ2-5; TRBD1 agrees at 8 bases. The J call could be wrong; TRBJ2-7 is a better fit for the DNA end. The CDR3 loop spans 14 amino acids. In germline, CDR1 is SGHRS, CDR2 YFSETQ.

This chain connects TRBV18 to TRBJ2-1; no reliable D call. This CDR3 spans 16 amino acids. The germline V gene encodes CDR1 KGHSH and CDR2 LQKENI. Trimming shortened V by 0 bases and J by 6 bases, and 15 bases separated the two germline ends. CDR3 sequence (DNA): TGTGCCAGCTCACCACCCCTCGGTGGTAGGAGCAATGAGCAGTTCTTC. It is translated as CASSPPLGGRSNEQFF.

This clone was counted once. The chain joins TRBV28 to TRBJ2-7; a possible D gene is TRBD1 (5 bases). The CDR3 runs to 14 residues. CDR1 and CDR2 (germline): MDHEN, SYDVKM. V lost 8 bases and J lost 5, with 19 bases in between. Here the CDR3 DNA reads TGTGCCAGCCGGTATATTCAGGGTTTGAACGAGCAGTACTTC. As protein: CASRYIQGLNEQYF.

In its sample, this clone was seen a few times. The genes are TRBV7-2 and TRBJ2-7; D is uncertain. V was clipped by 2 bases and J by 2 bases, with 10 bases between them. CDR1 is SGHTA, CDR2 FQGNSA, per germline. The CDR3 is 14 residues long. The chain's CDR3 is CASSLNLLTYEQYF. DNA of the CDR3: TGTGCCAGCAGCTTAAATCTGCTAACCTACGAGCAGTACTTC.

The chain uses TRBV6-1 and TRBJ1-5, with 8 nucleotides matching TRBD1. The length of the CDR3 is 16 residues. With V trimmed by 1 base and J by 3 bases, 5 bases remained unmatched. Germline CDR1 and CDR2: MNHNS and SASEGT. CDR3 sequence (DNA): TGTGCCAGCAGTGAAGGGCAGGGGGCCTTCAATCAGCCCCAGCATTTT. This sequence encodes CASSEGQGAFNQPQHF.

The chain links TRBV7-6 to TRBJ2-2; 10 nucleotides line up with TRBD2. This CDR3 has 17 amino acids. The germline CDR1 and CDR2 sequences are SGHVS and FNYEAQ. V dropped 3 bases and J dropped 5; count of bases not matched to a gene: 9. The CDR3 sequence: CASSLVAGGPRTGELFF. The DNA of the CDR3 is TGTGCCAGCAGCTTGGTAGCGGGAGGACCAAGGACCGGGGAGCTGTTTTTT.

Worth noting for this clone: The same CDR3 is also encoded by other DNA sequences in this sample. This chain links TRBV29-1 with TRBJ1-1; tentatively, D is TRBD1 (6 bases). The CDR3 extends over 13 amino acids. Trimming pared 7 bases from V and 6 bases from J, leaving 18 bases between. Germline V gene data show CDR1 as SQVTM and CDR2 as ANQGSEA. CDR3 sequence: CSAKLTPGAEAFF. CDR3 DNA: TGCAGCGCCAAGTTGACCCCAGGGGCTGAAGCTTTCTTT.

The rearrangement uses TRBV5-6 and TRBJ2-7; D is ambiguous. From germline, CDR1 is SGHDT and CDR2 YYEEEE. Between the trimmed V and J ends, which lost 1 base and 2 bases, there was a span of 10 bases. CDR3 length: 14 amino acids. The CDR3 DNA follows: TGTGCCAGCAGCTTGACTGACCGGGCCTACGAGCAGTACTTC. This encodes CASSLTDRAYEQYF. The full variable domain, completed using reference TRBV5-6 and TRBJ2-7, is DAGVTQSPTHLIKTRGQQVTLRCSPKSGHDTVSWYQQALGQGPQFIFQYYEEEERQRGNFPDRFSGHQFPNYSSELNVNALLLGDSALYLCASSLTDRAYEQYFGPGTRLTVT.

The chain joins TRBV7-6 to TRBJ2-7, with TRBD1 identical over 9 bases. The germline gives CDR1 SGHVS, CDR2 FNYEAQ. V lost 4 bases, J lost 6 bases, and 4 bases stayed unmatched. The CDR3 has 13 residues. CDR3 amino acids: CASSYGTGSEQYF. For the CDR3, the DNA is TGTGCCAGCAGCTACGGGACAGGGAGCGAGCAGTACTTC.

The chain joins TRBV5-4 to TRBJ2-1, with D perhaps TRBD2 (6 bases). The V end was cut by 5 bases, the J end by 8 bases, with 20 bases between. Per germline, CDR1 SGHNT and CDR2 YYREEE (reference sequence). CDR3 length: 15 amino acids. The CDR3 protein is CASRGPSEMIDEQFF. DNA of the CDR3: TGTGCCAGCAGGGGACCTAGCGAGATGATCGATGAGCAGTTCTTC.

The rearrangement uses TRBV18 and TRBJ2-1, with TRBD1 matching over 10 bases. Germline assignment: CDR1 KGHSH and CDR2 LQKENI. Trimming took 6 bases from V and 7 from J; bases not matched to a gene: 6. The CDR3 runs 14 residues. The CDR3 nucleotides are TGTGCCAGCTCGCCAAGGACAGGGGGGAATGAGCAGTTCTTC. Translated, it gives CASSPRTGGNEQFF.

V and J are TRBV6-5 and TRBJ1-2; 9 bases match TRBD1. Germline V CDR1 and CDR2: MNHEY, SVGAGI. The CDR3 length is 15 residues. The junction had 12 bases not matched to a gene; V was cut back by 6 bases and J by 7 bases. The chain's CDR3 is CASRKTGGNLGGYTF. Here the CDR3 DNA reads TGTGCCAGCAGAAAGACAGGGGGAAATCTAGGTGGCTACACCTTC.

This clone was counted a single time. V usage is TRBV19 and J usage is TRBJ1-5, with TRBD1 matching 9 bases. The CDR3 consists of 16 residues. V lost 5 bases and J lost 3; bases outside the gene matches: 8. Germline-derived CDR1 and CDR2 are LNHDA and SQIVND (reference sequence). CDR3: CASSGQQGASNQPQHF. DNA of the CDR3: TGTGCCAGTAGTGGACAACAGGGGGCGTCCAATCAGCCCCAGCATTTT.

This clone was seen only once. CDR3 DNA: TGTGCCAGCAGCCAAGAGACAGGCTATACCTACGAGCAGTACTTC. It translates to CASSQETGYTYEQYF. The rearrangement links TRBV4-2 to TRBJ2-7, with D perhaps TRBD1 (6 bases). Between the trimmed V and J ends, which lost 0 bases and 2 bases, there was a span of 11 bases. Germline CDR1 is LGHNA and CDR2 is YNFKEQ. The CDR3 is made up of 15 amino acids.

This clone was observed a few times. The CDR3 sequence is CASSLGGGSNQPQHF. CDR3 DNA: TGTGCCAGCAGCTTAGGCGGGGGTAGCAATCAGCCCCAGCATTTT. The V gene is TRBV7-2, the J gene TRBJ1-5; possibly TRBD1 for D (5 bases). Germline-derived CDR1 and CDR2 are SGHTA and FQGNSA. The germline V and J ends were trimmed by 1 base and 0 bases, with 7 bases remaining between them. This CDR3 is 15 amino acids long.

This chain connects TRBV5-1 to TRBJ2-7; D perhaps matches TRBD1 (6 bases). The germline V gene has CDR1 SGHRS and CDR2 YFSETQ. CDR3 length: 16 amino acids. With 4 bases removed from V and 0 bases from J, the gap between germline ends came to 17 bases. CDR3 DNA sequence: TGCGCCAGCAGCATAGAAGGACAGCCAGTCTCCTACGAGCAGTACTTC. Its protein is CASSIEGQPVSYEQYF.

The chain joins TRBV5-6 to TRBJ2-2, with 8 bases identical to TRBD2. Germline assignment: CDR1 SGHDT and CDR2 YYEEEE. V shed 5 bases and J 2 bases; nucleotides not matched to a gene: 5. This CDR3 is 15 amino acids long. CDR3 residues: CASSIAGQNTGELFF. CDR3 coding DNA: TGTGCCAGCAGTATAGCGGGACAAAACACCGGGGAGCTGTTTTTT.

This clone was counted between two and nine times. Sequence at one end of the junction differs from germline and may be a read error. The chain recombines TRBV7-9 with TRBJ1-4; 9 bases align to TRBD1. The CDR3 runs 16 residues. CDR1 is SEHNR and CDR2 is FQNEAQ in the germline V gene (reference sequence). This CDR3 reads CASTEPGTGTKEKLFF. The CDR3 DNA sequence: TGTGCCAGCACGGAACCCGGGACAGGGACTAAGGAAAAACTGTTTTTT. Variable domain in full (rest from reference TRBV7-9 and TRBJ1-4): DTGVSQNPRHKITKRGQNVTFRCDPISEHNRLYWYRQTLGQGPEFLTYFQNEAQLEKSRLLSDRFSAERPKGSFSTLEIQRTEQGDSAMYLCASTEPGTGTKEKLFFGSGTQLSVL.

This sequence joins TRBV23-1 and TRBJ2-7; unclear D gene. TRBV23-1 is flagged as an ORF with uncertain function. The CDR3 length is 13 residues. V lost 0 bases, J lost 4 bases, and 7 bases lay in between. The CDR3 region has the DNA TGCGCCAGCAGTCAATCGAGCGTGTACGAGCAGTACTTC. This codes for CASSQSSVYEQYF.

CDR3 bases: TGTGCCAGTAGTCCTGACACCTATGGCTACACCTTC. It specifies CASSPDTYGYTF. The V and J genes are TRBV19 and TRBJ1-2; D not certain. The CDR3 consists of 12 residues. V shed 5 bases and J shed 4 bases, with 8 bases lying between them. Looked up from germline, CDR1 is LNHDA and CDR2 is SQIVND (reference sequence).

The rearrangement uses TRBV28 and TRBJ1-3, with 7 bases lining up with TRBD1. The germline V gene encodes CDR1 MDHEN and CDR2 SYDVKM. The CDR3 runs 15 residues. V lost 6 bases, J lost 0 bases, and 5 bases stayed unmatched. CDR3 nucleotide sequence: TGTGCCAGCAGCCCGACAGGGACCTCTGGAAACACCATATATTTT. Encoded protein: CASSPTGTSGNTIYF.

The DNA for the CDR3 is TGTGCCAGCAGCCCAACAGCTAGCGGGTTGAATGAGCAGTTCTTC. This encodes CASSPTASGLNEQFF. V and J are TRBV7-3 and TRBJ2-1, with TRBD2 identical over 8 bases. This CDR3 has 15 amino acids. V trimming: 5 bases; J trimming: 7 bases; junction bases outside the gene matches: 10. Germline CDR1 reads SGHTA; CDR2 reads FQGTGA.